This TCR beta chain comes out of a study of blood T cell repertoires in COVID-19 (dated by TCRdb to between 2020 and 2021). Some background on the complete study: Samples from collaborators originated in the United States, Italy and Spain and spanned both the acute and convalescent phases of COVID-19. The prospective study material was composed of cDNA or gDNA derived from T cells, B-cell-depleted T cells, or PBMCs. The dataset comprised deeply sampled blood TCRbeta repertoires from subjects exposed to, actively infected with, or recovered from COVID-19. A freely available public database, intended as a resource for researchers studying the immune response to SARS-CoV-2, is where the repertoires were released. Samples came from the ongoing ImmuneRACE study (first 160 participants) plus 1,254 subjects from 6 global collaborators. A de-identified subject ID, COVID-19 status, age in years and sex were almost always included in the sample metadata. Where available, HLA class I and class II types were obtained from metadata supplied by the sample provider rather than from assay-based typing.

Results the study describes overall, beyond this receptor: Clinical and demographic metadata were provided uncurated, with the amount varying by source and participant.

The immunoSEQ Assay, a bias-controlled multiplex PCR, was used to amplify TCRbeta CDR3 regions from genomic DNA. Per the authors' processing: The number of nucleated cells in each sample was estimated from the amplification of reference gene primers within the assay. Sequence reads were collapsed and filtered to measure the absolute abundance of every unique TCRbeta CDR3 rearrangement. Productive Simpson clonality was computed per sample as the square root of Simpson's diversity index over productive rearrangements. The immuneACCESS repertoire file appears here via TCRdb, limited to in-frame rearrangements. These files lack a portion of the clones; in checked studies, under half of the deficit traces to unresolved V genes, and the cause of the others is not known. The DNA was the basis for D and trimming; V, J and clone size are from that table. The sample table shows approximately 110,000 clones, and less than 85% are seen once. Less than 15% of the sample goes to the ten largest clones.

Whole blood was collected in K2EDTA tubes by collaborating institutions according to the institutions' own protocols. Collaborator samples were shipped for TCRbeta analysis as frozen whole blood, isolated PBMCs, or DNA extracted from either sample type. The CDR3 spans 15 residues, from the cysteine through the phenylalanine. Only the CDR3 part of the read is kept: 45 bases, read in frame from the first base. The CDR1 and CDR2 encoded by the germline V gene (reference sequence) are LGHDT and YNNKEL. V drops 3 bases and J drops 3 bases, leaving 12 bases in between. Notes on this clone: Its binding antigen is unknown. There are no base qualities to consult, and no much larger clone falls within one base.

What was sequenced was peripheral blood. The clonotype comes from a human donor in a cohort sampled during active COVID-19. This chain joins TRBV3-1 (or the pseudogene TRBV3-2) to TRBJ1-3, and possibly TRBD1, on 6 matching bases. The CDR3 region has the sequence CASSHPTGFGNTIYF. The DNA sequence follows: TGTGCCAGCAGCCACCCAACAGGGTTTGGAAACACCATATATTTT.